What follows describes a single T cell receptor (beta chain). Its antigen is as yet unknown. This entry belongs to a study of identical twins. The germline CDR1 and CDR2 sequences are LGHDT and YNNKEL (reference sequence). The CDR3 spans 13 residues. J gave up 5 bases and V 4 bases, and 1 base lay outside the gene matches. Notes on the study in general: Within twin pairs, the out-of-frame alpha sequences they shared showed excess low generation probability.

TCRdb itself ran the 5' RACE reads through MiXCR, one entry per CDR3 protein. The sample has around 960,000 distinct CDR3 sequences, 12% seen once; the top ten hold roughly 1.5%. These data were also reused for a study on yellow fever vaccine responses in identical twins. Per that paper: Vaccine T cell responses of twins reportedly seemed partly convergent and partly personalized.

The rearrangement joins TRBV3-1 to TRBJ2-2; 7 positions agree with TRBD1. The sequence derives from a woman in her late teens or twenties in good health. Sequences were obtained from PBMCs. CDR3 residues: CASSRDSTGELFF. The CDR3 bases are TGTGCCAGCAGCCGGGACAGTACCGGGGAGCTGTTTTTT.